These 23 T cell receptor beta chains were sequenced from one sample in a study of T cells expressing NK-cell markers. One entry per CDR3 protein, without DNA, is what TCRdb gives after re-calling the 5' RACE reads. This listing includes 300,000 to 500,000 distinct CDR3 sequences. Sequencing was carried out using blood T cells: a sorted CD56 or NKG2C T cell subset, CD4+ or CD8+ T cells, or bulk PBMC T cells (not recorded which). All receptors derive from a woman aged 45-59 years in good health.

The rearrangement links TRBV20-1 to TRBJ2-1; TCRdb's D call of TRBD2 is untestable without DNA. CDR1 DFQATT and CDR2 SNEGSKA come from the germline V gene (reference sequence). The CDR3 loop spans 15 amino acids. Here the CDR3 reads CSARVVGGGWNEQFF.

This chain uses TRBV29-1 with TRBJ2-7. This CDR3 has 11 residues. Germline V gene sequence: CDR1 SQVTM, CDR2 ANQGSEA. CDR3 residues: CSVDFGLEQYF.

The chain carries TRBV27 and TRBJ1-3. Germline CDR1 and CDR2: MNHEY and SMNVEV (reference sequence). The CDR3 length is 17 residues. The CDR3 protein is CASSPWGLALSGNTIYF.

The chain employs TRBV6-6 and TRBJ2-7; absent DNA, TCRdb's TRBD2 call cannot be checked. The CDR3 sequence is 16 residues long. In germline, CDR1 is MNHNY, CDR2 SVGAGI (reference sequence). The CDR3 loop reads CATIPGLRTTFYEQYF.

The rearrangement joins TRBV27 to TRBJ2-3; the TCRdb call, TRBD1, lacks DNA for checking. This CDR3 comprises 13 residues. Germline-derived CDR1 and CDR2 are MNHEY and SMNVEV (reference sequence). CDR3 region: CASSGTGRTPQYF.

V usage is TRBV6-1 and J usage is TRBJ1-2; lacking DNA, the TRBD1 call made by TCRdb goes unchecked. The CDR3 sequence is 15 residues long. Germline V gene sequence: CDR1 MNHNS, CDR2 SASEGT. The CDR3 protein is CASTKGQFDNYGYTF.

The chain recombines TRBV12-3 or TRBV12-4 with TRBJ1-2. The CDR3 spans 12 residues. The CDR3: CASSRLSYGYTF.

V usage is TRBV2 and J usage is TRBJ2-3; TCRdb calls TRBD2, which cannot be checked without DNA. Germline V gene lookup returns CDR1 SNHLY and CDR2 FYNNEI. This CDR3 is built from 17 residues. CDR3: CASSDSLLAEGPDTQYF.

The V and J genes are TRBV20-1 and TRBJ1-4. Looked up from germline, CDR1 is DFQATT and CDR2 is SNEGSKA (reference sequence). The CDR3 spans 15 residues. The CDR3 loop reads CSARDLRVTNEKLFF.

The chain is built from TRBV2 and TRBJ2-1; the TCRdb call, TRBD1, lacks DNA for checking. The CDR3 covers 16 residues. Germline V CDR1 and CDR2: SNHLY, FYNNEI. The CDR3 reads CASSPYAGGVGNEQFF.

The J gene is TRBJ2-1, the V gene TRBV4-2; TCRdb indicates TRBD1, and absent DNA this call remains unverified. CDR3 length equals 16 residues. CDR1 is LGHNA, CDR2 YNFKEQ, per germline. CDR3 region: CASSLPTPGQRNEQFF.

The rearrangement uses TRBV5-1 and TRBJ2-1. This CDR3 is built from 14 residues. The germline gives CDR1 SGHRS, CDR2 YFSETQ. CDR3 in amino acids: CASSHPNSYNEQFF.

The chain carries TRBV16 and TRBJ2-3; TCRdb selects TRBD2, and the lack of DNA leaves this call unchecked. CDR3 length: 17 amino acids. Germline V lookup: CDR1 KGHSY, CDR2 FQNENV. CDR3 sequence: CASSQSPSGRGTDTQYF.

The rearrangement uses TRBV15 and TRBJ2-5. The CDR3 has 15 residues. Germline CDR1 LNHNV, CDR2 YYDKDF (reference sequence). CDR3 amino acids: CATSRDQLRQETQYF.

The chain combines TRBV29-1 with TRBJ1-3. The CDR3 totals 14 residues. The germline CDR1 and CDR2 sequences are SQVTM and ANQGSEA. The CDR3 sequence is CSVEDSRRGNTIYF. Based on the CDR3 plus reference TRBV29-1 and TRBJ1-3, the full variable domain is SAVISQKPSRDICQRGTSLTIQCQVDSQVTMMFWYRQQPGQSLTLIATANQGSEATYESGFVIDKFPISRPNLTFSTLTVSNMSPEDSSIYLCSVEDSRRGNTIYFGEGSWLTVV.

The chain couples TRBV24-1 to TRBJ2-5; TCRdb's D call, TRBD2, is unchecked because there is no DNA. The CDR3 has 15 amino acids. The germline V gene has CDR1 KGHDR and CDR2 SFDVKD. The CDR3 region is CATSRVSGSIETQYF.

The rearrangement uses TRBV5-1 and TRBJ2-5; TCRdb calls TRBD1, which cannot be checked without DNA. The CDR3 totals 16 residues. Germline CDR1 SGHRS, CDR2 YFSETQ. Here the CDR3 reads CASSPGQGAGGETQYF.

The genes are TRBV21-1 and TRBJ2-5; checking the TCRdb D call of TRBD2 is not possible without DNA. TRBV21-1 is termed a pseudogene. The CDR3 loop spans 14 amino acids. The CDR3 loop reads CASTNGGVWETQYF.

The CDR3 sequence is CASSVGGGGTEAFF. The chain employs TRBV25-1 and TRBJ1-1. There are 14 residues in the CDR3. Germline V gene lookup returns CDR1 MGHDK and CDR2 SYGVNS.

The chain employs TRBV24-1 and TRBJ2-5; the TCRdb call, TRBD2, lacks DNA for checking. The length of the CDR3 is 17 residues. CDR1 is KGHDR and CDR2 is SFDVKD in the germline V gene. Here the CDR3 reads CATSDRGTSGNRETQYF.

The chain links TRBV5-4 to TRBJ1-6; with no DNA, the TCRdb D assignment of TRBD1 cannot be verified. The CDR3 is 16 residues long. Per germline, CDR1 SGHNT and CDR2 YYREEE (reference sequence). The CDR3 sequence is CASSTRDKGNNSPLHF.

The CDR3 sequence: CAAGTSGKAYEQYF. The chain recombines TRBV10-3 with TRBJ2-7; TCRdb's D call, TRBD2, is unchecked because there is no DNA. The CDR3 has 14 amino acids. CDR1 and CDR2 from the germline V gene are ENHRY and SYGVKD.

The rearrangement joins TRBV12-3 or TRBV12-4 to TRBJ1-6; TCRdb picks TRBD1, but there is no DNA to check that call. The CDR3 is 14 amino acids. This CDR3 is CASSPRGHGSPLHF.